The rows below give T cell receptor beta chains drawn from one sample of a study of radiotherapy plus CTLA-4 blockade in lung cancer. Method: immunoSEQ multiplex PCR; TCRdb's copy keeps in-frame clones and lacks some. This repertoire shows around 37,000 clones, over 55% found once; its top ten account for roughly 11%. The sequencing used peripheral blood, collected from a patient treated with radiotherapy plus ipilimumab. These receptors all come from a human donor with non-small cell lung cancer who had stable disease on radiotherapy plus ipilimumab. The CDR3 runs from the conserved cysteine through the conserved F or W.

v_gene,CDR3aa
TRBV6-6,CASSPGTGKTYEQYF
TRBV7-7,CASSERGGHGDTQYF
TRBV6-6,CASGKTANTGELFF
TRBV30,CAWTIQGADYGYTF
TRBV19,CASSLVTEETQYF
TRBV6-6,CATTTDWDSNYGYTF
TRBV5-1,CATQRGGGDSSSYEQYF
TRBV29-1,CSVGRGTGELFF
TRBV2,CASRTGGTYSYEQYF
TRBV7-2,CASSFTGETQYF
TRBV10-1,CASSESVGGLTDTQYF
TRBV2,CASSEANRGRGYTF
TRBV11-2,CASSLVSTAEAFF
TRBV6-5,CASSYAGQLNTEAFF
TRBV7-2,CASTRLYEQYF
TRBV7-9,CASSLGPGLEQFF
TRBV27,CASRPTGIAPLHF
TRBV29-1,CSVEDADIEAFF
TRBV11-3,CASSLGVEVTNEQFF
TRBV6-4,CASSRRAGGGDTQYF
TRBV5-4,CASSLGGQGLQYF
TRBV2,CASRIGTSMNTEAFF
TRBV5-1,CASSLLGLAADTQYF
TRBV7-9,CASSDSDGQPQHF